Sequencing of this T cell receptor beta chain was carried out in a study of blood T cell repertoires in COVID-19. The J segment lost 7 bases and the V segment lost 6 bases, leaving 17 bases of the junction unmatched. The CDR3 loop spans 17 amino acids. The germline CDR1 and CDR2 sequences are LNHDA and SQIVND (reference sequence). The data were produced by immunoSEQ multiplex PCR, yet TCRdb's version contains in-frame clones alone and is incomplete. The table includes some 110,000 clones, more than 80% detected once. This clonotype was sampled from a woman aged 55 to 70 with acute or convalescent COVID-19. The chain employs TRBV19 and TRBJ2-1; TRBD2 matches at 8 bases. Sequencing was done on a sample of peripheral blood. The CDR3 sequence: CASSQTLGGGRANEQFF. CDR3 bases: TGTGCCAGTAGCCAGACCCTTGGCGGGGGGCGGGCAAATGAGCAGTTCTTC.